This is a list of T cell receptor beta chains from one sample in a study of T cell responses to AZD1222 COVID-19 vaccine. Data came from immunoSEQ multiplex PCR; TCRdb stores just in-frame clones and leaves some out. The data hold 160,000 or so clones, with roughly nine tenths observed a single time. The material sequenced was peripheral blood, taken on day 0 of AZD1222 vaccination. The receptors were sampled from an adult in good health. Each CDR3 is given with its conserved first and last residue. The order of the fields is V gene, clone size, J gene, CDR3 protein. Clone size is shown for a subset of rows, as once, few, many or a class of expanded clone.

TRBV6-1	NA	TRBJ2-5	CASSEGQGTWETQYF
TRBV30	NA	TRBJ1-5	CAWSTNRGVEPQHF
TRBV27	NA	TRBJ2-2	CASSPGGQIRFGELFF
TRBV7-9	NA	TRBJ1-1	CASSPWGSTSTEAFF
TRBV7-8	NA	TRBJ1-2	CASSLATTTAAIFNYGYTF
TRBV5-1	NA	TRBJ1-3	CASSRDRPSGNTIYF
TRBV25-1	NA	TRBJ1-6	CASSESTGSSYNSPLHF
TRBV28	NA	TRBJ2-3	CASSLGGQRTDTQYF
TRBV7-8	NA	TRBJ1-5	CASNPTGINQPQHF
TRBV7-2	NA	TRBJ2-7	CASSLSGPTEQYF
TRBV30	NA	TRBJ1-1	CAWRLDRDTEAFF
TRBV4-1	NA	TRBJ2-5	CASSQDSDGLQETQYF
TRBV5-4	NA	TRBJ1-2	CASSQVQGAIGYGYTF
TRBV5-6	NA	TRBJ1-5	CASSWGGVSNQPQHF
TRBV19	few	TRBJ1-1	CASKAQESNTEAFF
TRBV2	NA	TRBJ1-5	CAGGTANQPQHF
TRBV2	once	TRBJ1-5	CASSAAGDQPQHF
TRBV7-7	once	TRBJ2-2	CASSLRGGDGELFF
TRBV19	once	TRBJ1-2	CASRNSGGSVYGYTF
TRBV6-2/TRBV6-3	once	TRBJ2-7	CASSYSPLASYEQYF
TRBV5-1	NA	TRBJ2-3	CASSLGLAGGDTQYF
TRBV7-2	NA	TRBJ2-4	CASSLVGGVNKNIQYF
TRBV7-8	NA	TRBJ1-1	CASSIQGNTEAFF
TRBV7-2	NA	TRBJ2-7	CASSLAWGPSYEQYF
TRBV4-1	few	TRBJ2-7	CASSQGLRYEQYF
TRBV29-1	NA	TRBJ1-1	CSVLLEAGTGVSEAFF
TRBV19	NA	TRBJ2-3	CASMGVTDTQYF
TRBV7-9	NA	TRBJ2-3	CASSLDPGAGTQYF
TRBV11-2	few	TRBJ1-2	CASSLDTKVYGYTF
TRBV11-2	NA	TRBJ2-1	CASSLTSNNEQFF
TRBV19	NA	TRBJ2-3	CASSISSPTDTQYF
TRBV7-2	NA	TRBJ2-5	CASSLTSGEQETQYF
TRBV28	NA	TRBJ2-7	CASSWAYEQYF